The sequence of this T cell receptor (beta chain) was determined in a study of beta chain features in type 1 diabetes. Overall study results and limits: Moderate yet significant TCRB CDR3 shortening was seen in Type 1 diabetes patients in all four CD4+ subsets.

This clone has only a few counts. Its antigen remains unidentified. From germline, CDR1 is SQVTM and CDR2 ANQGSEA. The CDR3 is 11 residues long. Trimming removed 0 bases from V and 11 bases from J, with 10 bases in between. The sequenced template was cDNA made from the entire isolated RNA. Some clones are missing from TCRdb's copy, which holds only in-frame ones; the method was immunoSEQ multiplex PCR. The table has a few hundred thousand clones, 9.6% seen once. The chain combines TRBV29-1 with TRBJ1-1; tentative D call: TRBD1 (5 bases). The origin of this receptor is a woman between 18 and 30 years old in good health. Material: naive CD4+ T cells from blood. The CDR3 DNA follows: TGCAGCGTTGAAGATCGGGACTGGGCTTTCTTT. This encodes CSVEDRDWAFF. Complete variable domain (other parts from reference TRBV29-1 and TRBJ1-1): SAVISQKPSRDICQRGTSLTIQCQVDSQVTMMFWYRQQPGQSLTLIATANQGSEATYESGFVIDKFPISRPNLTFSTLTVSNMSPEDSSIYLCSVEDRDWAFFGQGTRLTVV.